This T cell receptor (beta chain) appears in the sequencing data of a study of beta chain features in type 1 diabetes (dated by TCRdb to about 2018). With regard to the full study: Mean age, gender distribution, total cell number and subset yield were not different between patients and healthy donors. A total of 100 million to 110 million sorted cells were examined across all samples, and a strong correlation was observed between cell number per subset and RNA yield. The study compared the TCRB repertoires of sorted circulating CD4+ T cell subsets in recently diagnosed type 1 diabetes patients with those in matched healthy donors. Regulatory and stem cell-like memory subsets were isolated from only 8 patients and roughly eight healthy donors, whereas naive and central memory subsets came from all 30 or so donors.

Via the germline V gene, CDR1 is SGDLS and CDR2 YYNGEE. At the junction V is shortened by 4 bases and J by 2 bases, with 14 bases in between. CDR3 length: 15 amino acids, cysteine to phenylalanine. Of all the DNA, just the CDR3 is kept, 45 bases in frame from base 1. Summary of the overall study and its limitations: At VDJ recombination sites, type 1 diabetes patients had fewer insertions and more deleted nucleotides, which implies abnormalities in thymic rearrangement. Naive, central memory and regulatory TCRB repertoires appeared to be more alike among patients than among healthy donors. Shorter templates might be favored by PCR, yet because patient and control samples were amplified and corrected together, any such skew would affect both groups equally. Because cDNA rather than genomic DNA was sequenced, highly expressing activated cells could have been over-represented, although no difference in activation and CD3 levels was found between groups. A moderate but significant shortening of TCRB CDR3 length was observed in type 1 diabetes patients in all four CD4+ subsets. Because small numbers of individuals were included in the HLA sub-analyses, any influence of HLA type on TCRB rearrangement was left unresolved.

Each donor gave one peripheral blood draw, roughly 0.11 L on average, collected into heparinised tubes. Naive, central memory, regulatory and stem cell-like memory CD4+ T cells were sorted on a BD FACSAria II using a panel including CD45RO, CCR7, CD25, CD127, CD95 and CD27. A purity above 95% was achieved for all sorted populations. Right away, PBMCs were isolated by Lymphoprep density gradient centrifugation and were stained directly, with no culture step. So that batch effects would be minimized, each experiment stained and sorted samples in pairs, pairing one healthy donor with one patient. Many counts were recorded for this clone. It has no known antigen specificity. No per-base quality is available; no much larger clone lies one base away. The High Capacity cDNA Reverse Transcription Kit was used to reverse transcribe all of the isolated RNA, meaning that expressed TCRB transcripts were what got sequenced. Deep immunoSEQ sequencing was applied to naive, central memory and regulatory T cell samples, giving an average of around 3.8 million total reads per sample. Sorted cells were lysed in RLT buffer and RNA was extracted with DNase-treated RNeasy Micro or Mini kits, depending on cell number. Each cell subset was processed on its own to prevent cross-contamination, while patient and healthy donor samples were processed together. The immunoSEQ multiplex PCR was used to amplify TCRB sequences from cDNA, generating 87-bp fragments that spanned the CDR3 region. Sequencing of the amplicons was done on the Illumina HiSeq platform. Turning to the authors' computational methods: PCR bias was corrected computationally using synthetic template baselines, and reads within Hamming distance 2 were collapsed, with unmergeable singletons discarded. Reads were aligned against IMGT so that V, D and J genes, CDR3 length and insertions or deletions at six rearrangement sites could be assigned. Clonotype counts were normalized to sorted cell number within each subset before computing true diversity and Gini coefficients with the tcR R package. The overlap coefficient, calculated on TCRB nucleotide sequences, was used to measure repertoire sharing. TCRdb retrieved this table from immuneACCESS and kept in-frame rearrangements only. Not all clones are present; in checked studies, unresolved V genes account for under half, and no reason is known for the remainder. That table furnishes V, J and clone size, whereas the DNA furnished D and trimming. This sample holds 250,000 to 350,000 clones; 11% to 15% were observed only once. The leading ten clones occupy approximately 6.7% of the sample.

The rearranged chain carries TRBV9 and TRBJ2-3; TRBD1 is possibly the D segment (6 matching bases). This sequence originates from a man under 40 in good health. The material sequenced was central memory CD4+ T cells from blood. The CDR3 reads CASSPRRGITDTQYF. The bases are TGTGCCAGCAGCCCCCGTAGGGGGATCACAGATACGCAGTATTTT.